This T cell receptor beta chain is from a study of shared clonotypes between healthy human individuals. Produced via immunoSEQ multiplex PCR; TCRdb's table is partial and in-frame only. The table includes more than 1,200,000 clones, approximately 98.5% detected once. V lost 0 bases to trimming and J lost 5 bases, with 11 bases between them. This CDR3 is built from 15 residues. Germline V gives CDR1 SGHRS, CDR2 YFSETQ. Input material: naive CD4+ T cells sorted from blood. Subset defined: CD45RA+ positively selected. The receptor was derived from a man aged 25 to 45 in good health. The gene calls are TRBV5-1 and TRBJ2-2; D ambiguous. CDR3 DNA sequence: TGCGCCAGCAGCTTGGCCCCCACCCCTACCGGGGAGCTGTTTTTT. The encoded protein is CASSLAPTPTGELFF.